This T cell receptor (beta chain) came from a study of human T cells and chemical hapten exposure. Study-wide findings and caveats: Expanded TCR sets contained significantly more large CDR3 similarity clusters than controls.

Noted time point: pre-sensitization, week 0. Treatment in this sample: therapeutic diphenylcyclopropenone sensitization with weekly scalp DPC. Germline V gene lookup returns CDR1 SEHNR and CDR2 FQNEAQ (reference sequence). There are 14 residues in the CDR3. V lost 5 bases to trimming and J lost 6 bases; unmatched junction nucleotides: 7. TCRdb redid the calling of the RACE reads with MiXCR, one entry per CDR3 protein. This table has approximately 320,000 distinct CDR3 sequences, approximately 5% appearing once. This clonotype appeared many times. Its antigen is as yet unknown. This chain links TRBV7-9 with TRBJ2-3; 8 bases align to TRBD1. This receptor was obtained from a woman between 18 and 29 years old with alopecia areata. Some clones in this sample may be carry-over from other donors' samples. The starting material was whole blood, obtained in connection with sensitization to the hapten diphenylcyclopropenone (DPC). Here the CDR3 reads CASSGGQGVDTQYF. The CDR3 bases are TGTGCCAGCAGCGGAGGACAGGGCGTGGATACGCAGTATTTT.